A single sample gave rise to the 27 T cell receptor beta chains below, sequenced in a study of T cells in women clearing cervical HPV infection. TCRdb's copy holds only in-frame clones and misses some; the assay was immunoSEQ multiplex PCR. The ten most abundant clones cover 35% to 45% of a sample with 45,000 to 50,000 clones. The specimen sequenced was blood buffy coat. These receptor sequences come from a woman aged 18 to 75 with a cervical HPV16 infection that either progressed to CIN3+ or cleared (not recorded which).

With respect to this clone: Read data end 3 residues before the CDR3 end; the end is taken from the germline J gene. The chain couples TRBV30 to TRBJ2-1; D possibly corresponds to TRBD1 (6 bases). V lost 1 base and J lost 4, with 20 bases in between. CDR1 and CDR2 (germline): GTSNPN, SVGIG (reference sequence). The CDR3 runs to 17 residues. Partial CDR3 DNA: TGTGCCTGGAGTGCCGCCCAAACGACAGGATCTTACAATGAG. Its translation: CAWSAAQTTGSYNE. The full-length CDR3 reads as CAWSAAQTTGSYNEQFF.

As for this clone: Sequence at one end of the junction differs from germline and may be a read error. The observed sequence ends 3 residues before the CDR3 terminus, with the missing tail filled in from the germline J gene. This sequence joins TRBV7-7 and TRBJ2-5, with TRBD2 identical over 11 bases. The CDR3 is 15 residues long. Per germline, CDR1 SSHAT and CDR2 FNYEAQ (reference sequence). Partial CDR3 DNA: TGTGCTAGCAGCTTAGGTCTAGCGGGAGGTGAGACC. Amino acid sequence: CASSLGLAGGET. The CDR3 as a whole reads CASSLGLAGGETQYF.

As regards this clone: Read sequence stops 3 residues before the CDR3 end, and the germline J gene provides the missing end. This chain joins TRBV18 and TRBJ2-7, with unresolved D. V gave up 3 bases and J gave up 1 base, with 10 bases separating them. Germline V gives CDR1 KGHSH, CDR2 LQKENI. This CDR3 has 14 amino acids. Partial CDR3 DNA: TGTGCCAGCTCACCGGAGCAGGTTTCCTACGAG. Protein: CASSPEQVSYE. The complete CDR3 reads CASSPEQVSYEQYF.

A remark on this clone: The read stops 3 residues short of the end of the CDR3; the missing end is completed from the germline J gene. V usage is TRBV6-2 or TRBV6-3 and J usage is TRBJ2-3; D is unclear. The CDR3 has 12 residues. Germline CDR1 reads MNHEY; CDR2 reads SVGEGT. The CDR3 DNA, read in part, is TGTGCCAGCAGTTACCCCTATTTGCCG. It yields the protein CASSYPYLP. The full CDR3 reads CASSYPYLPQYF.

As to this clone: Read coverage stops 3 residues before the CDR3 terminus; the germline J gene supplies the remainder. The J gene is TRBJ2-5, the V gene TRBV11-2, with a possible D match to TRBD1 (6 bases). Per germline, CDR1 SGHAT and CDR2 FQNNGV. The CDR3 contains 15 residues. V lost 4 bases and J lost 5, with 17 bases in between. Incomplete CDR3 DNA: TGTGCCAGCAGCTACTCCCAGGGGAGCAGGGAGACC. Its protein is CASSYSQGSRET. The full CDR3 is CASSYSQGSRETQYF.

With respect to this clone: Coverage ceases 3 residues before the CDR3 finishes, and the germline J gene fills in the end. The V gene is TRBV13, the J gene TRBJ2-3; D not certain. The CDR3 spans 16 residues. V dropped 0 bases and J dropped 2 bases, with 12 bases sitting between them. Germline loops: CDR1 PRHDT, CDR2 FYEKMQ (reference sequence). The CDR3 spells CASSLGLSDPTDTQYF. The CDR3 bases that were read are TGTGCCAGCAGCTTAGGCCTAAGTGATCCCACAGATACG.

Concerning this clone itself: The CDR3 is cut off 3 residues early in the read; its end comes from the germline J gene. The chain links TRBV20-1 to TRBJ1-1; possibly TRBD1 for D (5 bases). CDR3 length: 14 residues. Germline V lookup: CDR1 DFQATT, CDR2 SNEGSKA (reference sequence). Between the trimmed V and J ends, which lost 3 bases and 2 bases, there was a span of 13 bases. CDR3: CSASDGGPNTEAFF. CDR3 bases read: TGCAGTGCTAGTGACGGGGGTCCTAACACTGAA.

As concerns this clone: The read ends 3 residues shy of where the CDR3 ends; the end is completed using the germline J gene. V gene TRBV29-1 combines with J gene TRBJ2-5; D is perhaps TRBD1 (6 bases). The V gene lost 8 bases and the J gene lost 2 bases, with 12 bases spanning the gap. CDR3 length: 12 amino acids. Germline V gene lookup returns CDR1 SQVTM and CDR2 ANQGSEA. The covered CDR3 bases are TGCAGCTTCCGGACAGCTCAAGAGACC. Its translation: CSFRTAQET. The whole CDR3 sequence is CSFRTAQETQYF.

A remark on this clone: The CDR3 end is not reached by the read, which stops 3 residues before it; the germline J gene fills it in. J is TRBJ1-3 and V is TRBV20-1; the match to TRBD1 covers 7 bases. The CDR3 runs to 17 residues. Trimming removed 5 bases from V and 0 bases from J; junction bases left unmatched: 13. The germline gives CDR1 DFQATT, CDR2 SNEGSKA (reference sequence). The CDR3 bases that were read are TGCAGTGCTTTCACAGGGGAAGTATTCAACTCTGGAAACACC. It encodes CSAFTGEVFNSGNT. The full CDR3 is CSAFTGEVFNSGNTIYF.

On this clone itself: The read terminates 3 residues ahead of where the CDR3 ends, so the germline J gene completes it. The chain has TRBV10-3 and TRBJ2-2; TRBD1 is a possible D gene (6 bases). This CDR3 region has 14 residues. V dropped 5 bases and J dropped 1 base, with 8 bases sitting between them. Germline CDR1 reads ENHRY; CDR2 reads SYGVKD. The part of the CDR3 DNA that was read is TGTGCCATCAGTCCACAGGGGAACACCGGGGAG. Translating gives CAISPQGNTGE. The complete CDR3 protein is CAISPQGNTGELFF.

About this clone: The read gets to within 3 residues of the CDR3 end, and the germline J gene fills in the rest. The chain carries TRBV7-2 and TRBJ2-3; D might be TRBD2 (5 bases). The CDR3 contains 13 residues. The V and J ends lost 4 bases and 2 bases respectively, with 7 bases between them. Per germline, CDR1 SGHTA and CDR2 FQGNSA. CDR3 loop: CASSSDSTDTQYF. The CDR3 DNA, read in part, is TGTGCCAGCAGCTCGGACTCCACAGATACG.

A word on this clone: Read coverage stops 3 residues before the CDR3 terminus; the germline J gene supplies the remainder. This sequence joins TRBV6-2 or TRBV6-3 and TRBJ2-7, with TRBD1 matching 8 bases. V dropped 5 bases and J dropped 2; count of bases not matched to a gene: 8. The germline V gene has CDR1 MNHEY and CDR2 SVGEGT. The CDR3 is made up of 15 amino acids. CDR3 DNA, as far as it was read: TGTGCCAGCAGTCAGGACAGGGTGGCCCCCTACGAG. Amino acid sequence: CASSQDRVAPYE. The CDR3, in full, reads CASSQDRVAPYEQYF.

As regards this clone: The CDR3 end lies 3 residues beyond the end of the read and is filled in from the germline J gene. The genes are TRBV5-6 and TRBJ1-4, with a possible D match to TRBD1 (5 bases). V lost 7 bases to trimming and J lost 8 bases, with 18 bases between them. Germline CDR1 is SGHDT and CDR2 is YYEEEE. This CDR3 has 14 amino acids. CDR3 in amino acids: CASPLSPGQEKLFF. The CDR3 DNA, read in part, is TGTGCCAGCCCTCTATCACCAGGACAAGAAAAA.

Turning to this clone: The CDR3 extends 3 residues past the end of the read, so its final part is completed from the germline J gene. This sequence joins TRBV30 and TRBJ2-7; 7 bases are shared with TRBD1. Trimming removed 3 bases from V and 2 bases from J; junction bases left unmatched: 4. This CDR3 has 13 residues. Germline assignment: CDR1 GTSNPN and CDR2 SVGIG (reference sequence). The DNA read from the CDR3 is TGTGCCTGGAGCCGAGACAGGGCCTACGAG. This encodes CAWSRDRAYE. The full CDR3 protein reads CAWSRDRAYEQYF.

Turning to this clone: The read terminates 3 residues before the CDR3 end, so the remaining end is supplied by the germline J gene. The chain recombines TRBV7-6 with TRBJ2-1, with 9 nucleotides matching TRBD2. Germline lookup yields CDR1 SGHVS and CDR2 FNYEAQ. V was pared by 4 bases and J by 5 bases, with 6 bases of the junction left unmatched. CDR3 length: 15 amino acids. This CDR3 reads CASSSLTSGNNEQFF. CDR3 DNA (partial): TGTGCCAGCAGCTCTCTGACTAGCGGTAACAATGAG.

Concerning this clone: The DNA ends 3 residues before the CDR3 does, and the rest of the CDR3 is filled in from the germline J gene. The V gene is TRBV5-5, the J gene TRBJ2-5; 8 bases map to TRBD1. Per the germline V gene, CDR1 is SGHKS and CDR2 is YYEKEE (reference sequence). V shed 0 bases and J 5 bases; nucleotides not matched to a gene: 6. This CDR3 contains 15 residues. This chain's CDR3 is CASSLAMDRVETQYF. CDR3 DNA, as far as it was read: TGTGCCAGCAGCTTGGCCATGGACAGGGTGGAGACC.

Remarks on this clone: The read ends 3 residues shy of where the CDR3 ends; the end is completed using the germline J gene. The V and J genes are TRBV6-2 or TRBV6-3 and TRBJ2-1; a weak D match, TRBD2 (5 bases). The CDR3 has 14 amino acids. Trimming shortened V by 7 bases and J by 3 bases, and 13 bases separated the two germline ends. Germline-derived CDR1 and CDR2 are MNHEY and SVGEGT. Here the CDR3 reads CASKLDWFYNEQFF. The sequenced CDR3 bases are TGTGCCAGCAAACTGGACTGGTTCTACAATGAG.

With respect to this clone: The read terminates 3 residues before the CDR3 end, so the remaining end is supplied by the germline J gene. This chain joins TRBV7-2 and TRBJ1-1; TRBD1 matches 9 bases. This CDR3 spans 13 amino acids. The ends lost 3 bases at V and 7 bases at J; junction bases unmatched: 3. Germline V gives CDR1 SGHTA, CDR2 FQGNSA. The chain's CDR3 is CASSLRQGVEAFF. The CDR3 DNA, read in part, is TGTGCCAGCAGCTTGCGACAGGGGGTTGAA.

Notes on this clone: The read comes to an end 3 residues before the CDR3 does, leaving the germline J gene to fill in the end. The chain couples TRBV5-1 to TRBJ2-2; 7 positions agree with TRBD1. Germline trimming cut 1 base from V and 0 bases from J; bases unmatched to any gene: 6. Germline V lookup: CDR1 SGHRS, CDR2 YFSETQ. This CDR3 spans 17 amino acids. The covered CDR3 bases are TGCGCCAGCAGCTTGATTAGGGGACAGTCGAACACCGGGGAG. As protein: CASSLIRGQSNTGE. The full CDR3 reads CASSLIRGQSNTGELFF.

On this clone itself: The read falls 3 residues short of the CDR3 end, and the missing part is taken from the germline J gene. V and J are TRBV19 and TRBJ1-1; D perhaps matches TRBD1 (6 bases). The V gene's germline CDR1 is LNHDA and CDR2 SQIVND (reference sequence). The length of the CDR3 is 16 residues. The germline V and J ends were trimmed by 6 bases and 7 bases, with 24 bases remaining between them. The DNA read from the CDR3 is TGTGCCAGTAGGGGGGGGCTAAGGCTTATGAATGTTGAA. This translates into CASRGGLRLMNVE. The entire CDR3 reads CASRGGLRLMNVEAFF.

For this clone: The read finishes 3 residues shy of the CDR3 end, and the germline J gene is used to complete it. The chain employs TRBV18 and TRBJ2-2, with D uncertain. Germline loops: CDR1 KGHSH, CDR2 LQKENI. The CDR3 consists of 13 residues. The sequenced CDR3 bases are TGTGCCAGCTCACCAAACTCAATCGAAAAG. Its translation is CASSPNSIEK. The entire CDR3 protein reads CASSPNSIEKLFF.

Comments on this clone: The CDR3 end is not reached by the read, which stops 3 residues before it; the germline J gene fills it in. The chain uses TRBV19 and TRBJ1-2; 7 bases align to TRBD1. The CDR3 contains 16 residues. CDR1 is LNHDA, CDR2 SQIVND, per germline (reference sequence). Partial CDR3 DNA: TGTGCCAGTAGTGGCCGGGACAGCGCTCTCACAGATACC. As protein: CASSGRDSALTDT. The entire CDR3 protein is CASSGRDSALTDTYTF.

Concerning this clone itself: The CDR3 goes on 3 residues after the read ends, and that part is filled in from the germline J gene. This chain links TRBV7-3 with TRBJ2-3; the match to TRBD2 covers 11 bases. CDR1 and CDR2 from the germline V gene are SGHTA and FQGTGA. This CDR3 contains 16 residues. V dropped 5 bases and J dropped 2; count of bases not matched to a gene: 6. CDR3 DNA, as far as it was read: TGTGCCAGCAGCGAGACTAGCGGGACGTTCACAGATACG. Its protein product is CASSETSGTFTDT. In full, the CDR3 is CASSETSGTFTDTQYF.

This chain's CDR3 is CASTLRGAGGNRRETQYF. The DNA read from the CDR3 is TGTGCCTCTACCCTCCGGGGCGCGGGGGGAAATCGAAGGGAGACC. This chain links TRBV30 with TRBJ2-5, with 8 bases lining up with TRBD2. Read sequence stops 3 residues before the CDR3 end, and the germline J gene provides the missing end. In germline, CDR1 is GTSNPN, CDR2 SVGIG (reference sequence). Unmatched junction bases numbered 24, after V lost 7 bases and J lost 5 bases. This CDR3 spans 18 amino acids.

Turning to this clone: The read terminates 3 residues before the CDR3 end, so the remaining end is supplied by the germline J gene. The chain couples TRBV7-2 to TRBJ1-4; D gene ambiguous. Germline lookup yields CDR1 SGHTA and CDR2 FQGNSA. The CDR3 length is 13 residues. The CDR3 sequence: CASRLALNSPLFF. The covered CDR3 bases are TGTGCCAGCAGGCTGGCCCTCAATTCACCA. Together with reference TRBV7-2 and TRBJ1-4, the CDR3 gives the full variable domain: GAGVSQSPSNKVTEKGKDVELRCDPISGHTALYWYRQSLGQGLEFLIYFQGNSAPDKSGLPSDRFSAERTGGSVSTLTIQRTQQEDSAVYLCASRLALNSPLFFGSGTQLSVL.

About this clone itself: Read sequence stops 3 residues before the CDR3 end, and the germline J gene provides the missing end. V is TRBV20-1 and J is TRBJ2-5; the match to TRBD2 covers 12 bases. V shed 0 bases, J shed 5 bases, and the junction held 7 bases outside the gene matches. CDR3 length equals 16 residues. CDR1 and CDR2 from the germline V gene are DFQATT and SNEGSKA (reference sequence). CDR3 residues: CSAREASGRVEETQYF. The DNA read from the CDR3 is TGCAGTGCTAGAGAGGCTAGCGGGAGGGTGGAGGAGACC.

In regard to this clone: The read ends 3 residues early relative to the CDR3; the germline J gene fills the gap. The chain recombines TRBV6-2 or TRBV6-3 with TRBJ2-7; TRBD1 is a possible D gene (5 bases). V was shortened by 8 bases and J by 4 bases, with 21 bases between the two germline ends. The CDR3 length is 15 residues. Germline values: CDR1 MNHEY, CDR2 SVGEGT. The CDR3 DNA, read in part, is TGTGCCAGCTTAACAGCGACAGACCCTATTTACGAG. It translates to CASLTATDPIYE. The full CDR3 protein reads CASLTATDPIYEQYF.